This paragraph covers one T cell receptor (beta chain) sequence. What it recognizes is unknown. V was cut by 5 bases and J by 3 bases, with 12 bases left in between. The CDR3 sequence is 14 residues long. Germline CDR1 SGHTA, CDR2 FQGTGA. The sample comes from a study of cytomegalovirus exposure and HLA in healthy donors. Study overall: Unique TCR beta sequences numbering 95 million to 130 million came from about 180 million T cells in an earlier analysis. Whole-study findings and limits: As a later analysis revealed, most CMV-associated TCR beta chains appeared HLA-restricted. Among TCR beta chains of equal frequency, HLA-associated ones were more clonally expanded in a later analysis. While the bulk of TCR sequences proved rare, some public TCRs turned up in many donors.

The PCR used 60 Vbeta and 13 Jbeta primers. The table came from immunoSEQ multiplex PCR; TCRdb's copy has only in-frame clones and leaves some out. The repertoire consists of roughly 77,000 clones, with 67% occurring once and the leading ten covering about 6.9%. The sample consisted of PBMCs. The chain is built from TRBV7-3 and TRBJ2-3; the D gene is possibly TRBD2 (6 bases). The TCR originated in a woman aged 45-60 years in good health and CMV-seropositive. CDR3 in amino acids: CASSTRLGTDTQYF. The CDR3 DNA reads TGTGCCAGCAGCACAAGACTAGGAACAGATACGCAGTATTTT.